The 20 T cell receptor beta chains below were found in one sample sequenced in a study of cytotoxic CD8 clonotypes in ibrutinib-treated CLL. Clones were read by immunoSEQ multiplex PCR, and TCRdb kept only the in-frame ones, dropping some. The table includes 130,000 or so clones, 60% to 85% detected once. This sample comprised PBMCs, obtained after 12 months of ibrutinib treatment. The receptor set was obtained from a human donor with chronic lymphocytic leukemia.

Worth noting for this clone: This CDR3 is also generated by other DNA sequences in the sample. V is TRBV7-8 and J is TRBJ1-1; D is unclear. V was shortened by 0 bases and J by 1 base, with 3 bases between the two germline ends. Per the germline V gene, CDR1 is SGHVS and CDR2 is FQNEAQ. This CDR3 has 13 residues. The CDR3 region is CASSLAGNTEAFF. For the CDR3, the DNA is TGTGCCAGCAGCTTAGCAGGGAACACTGAAGCTTTCTTT.

The chain couples TRBV4-2 to TRBJ2-2; 15 bases map to TRBD2. CDR1 and CDR2 (germline): LGHNA, YNFKEQ. This CDR3 region has 18 residues. V shed 5 bases and J 3 bases; nucleotides not matched to a gene: 7. The CDR3 coding sequence is TGTGCCAGCAGCTCTCCGGGACTAGCGGGAGGTGACACCGGGGAGCTGTTTTTT. This translates into CASSSPGLAGGDTGELFF.

In regard to this clone: Different DNA sequences within this sample yield the same CDR3. This chain uses TRBV30 with TRBJ1-5; D uncertain. Trimming left V 0 bases short and J 4 bases short, with 7 bases between. The CDR3 sequence is 13 residues long. Looked up from germline, CDR1 is GTSNPN and CDR2 is SVGIG (reference sequence). The CDR3, as DNA: TGTGCCTGGAGTGTACAAGGGAATCAGCCCCAGCATTTT. Amino acid sequence: CAWSVQGNQPQHF.

This chain connects TRBV4-1 to TRBJ2-5, with no clear D. CDR1 MGHRA and CDR2 YSYEKL come from the germline V gene. This CDR3 region has 13 residues. Trimming took off 4 bases at V and 5 bases at J, with 11 bases between the two ends. The DNA of the CDR3 is TGCGCCAGCAGCCGCGCGCCCGGTGAGACCCAGTACTTC. Translating it yields CASSRAPGETQYF.

V is TRBV18 and J is TRBJ1-4; 10 nucleotides agree with TRBD1. The germline gives CDR1 KGHSH, CDR2 LQKENI. The CDR3 has 14 residues. Trimming at V came to 6 bases and at J to 8 bases, leaving 6 bases not matched to a gene. Here the CDR3 DNA reads TGTGCCAGCTCGCACGACAGGGGGCTAGAAAAACTGTTTTTT. Translating it yields CASSHDRGLEKLFF. Drawing the rest from reference TRBV18 and TRBJ1-4, the complete variable domain is NAGVMQNPRHLVRRRGQEARLRCSPMKGHSHVYWYRQLPEEGLKFMVYLQKENIIDESGMPKERFSAEFPKEGPSILRIQQVVRGDSAAYFCASSHDRGLEKLFFGSGTQLSVL.

The V call is TRBV5-4, the J call TRBJ1-1; the D is unclear. This CDR3 has 15 residues. Trimming pared 0 bases from V and 0 bases from J, leaving 9 bases between. CDR1 and CDR2 from the germline V gene are SGHNT and YYREEE (reference sequence). This CDR3 is CASSLGGDMNTEAFF. The CDR3 DNA reads as TGTGCCAGCAGCTTGGGGGGTGACATGAACACTGAAGCTTTCTTT.

The chain combines TRBV6-1 with TRBJ2-3; D is possibly TRBD1 (5 bases). Between the trimmed V and J ends, which lost 5 bases and 1 base, there was a span of 7 bases. Germline V gene sequence: CDR1 MNHNS, CDR2 SASEGT. The CDR3 runs to 13 residues. CDR3 in DNA: TGTGCCAGCAGTCAACAGGGCACAGATACGCAGTATTTT. Residues: CASSQQGTDTQYF.

V usage is TRBV27 and J usage is TRBJ2-4; 7 bases fit TRBD2. CDR3 size: 14 residues. Germline trimming cut 6 bases from V and 2 bases from J; bases unmatched to any gene: 4. From germline, CDR1 is MNHEY and CDR2 SMNVEV (reference sequence). CDR3 in DNA: TGTGCCAGCAGGGGGGAGGGCCCCAAAAACATTCAGTACTTC. Protein sequence: CASRGEGPKNIQYF.

J is TRBJ1-1 and V is TRBV23-1; D unclear. TRBV23-1 is an ORF for which the function is uncertain. The CDR3 runs to 15 residues. Trimming removed 1 base at V and 2 bases at J, with 11 bases between. The CDR3 sequence: CASSQLKAPNTEAFF. The DNA for the CDR3 is TGCGCCAGCAGTCAATTGAAGGCACCCAACACTGAAGCTTTCTTT.

This clone was seen once. The chain couples TRBV7-2 to TRBJ1-5; no clear D gene. The CDR3 length is 15 residues. The germline V gene has CDR1 SGHTA and CDR2 FQGNSA. Trimming took 6 bases from V and 0 from J, leaving 12 bases between them. CDR3 in amino acids: CASSDLGYSNQPQHF. In DNA form, the CDR3 reads TGTGCCAGCAGTGATTTAGGGTATAGCAATCAGCCCCAGCATTTT. Variable domain in full (rest from reference TRBV7-2 and TRBJ1-5): GAGVSQSPSNKVTEKGKDVELRCDPISGHTALYWYRQSLGQGLEFLIYFQGNSAPDKSGLPSDRFSAERTGGSVSTLTIQRTQQEDSAVYLCASSDLGYSNQPQHFGDGTRLSIL.

V and J are TRBV5-4 and TRBJ1-5; D unresolved. This CDR3 spans 16 amino acids. V was shortened by 1 base and J by 3 bases, with 14 bases between the two germline ends. Germline loops: CDR1 SGHNT, CDR2 YYREEE (reference sequence). CDR3 in DNA: TGTGCCAGCAGCTTGTATGGACTCGGGGACAATCAGCCCCAGCATTTT. Encoded protein: CASSLYGLGDNQPQHF.

V gene TRBV23-1 combines with J gene TRBJ1-2, with unresolved D. TRBV23-1 is an ORF, with its function uncertain. CDR3 length equals 14 residues. V lost 5 bases to trimming and J lost 8 bases, with 18 bases between them. The CDR3 region is CASSWSYMGDGYTF. The CDR3 nucleotides are TGCGCCAGCAGTTGGTCCTATATGGGAGACGGCTACACCTTC.

The V gene is TRBV19, the J gene TRBJ1-3; the match to TRBD1 covers 7 bases. Per the germline V gene, CDR1 is LNHDA and CDR2 is SQIVND (reference sequence). The CDR3 totals 14 residues. J lost 2 bases, V lost 7 bases, and 5 bases had no gene match. The CDR3 sequence: CASMGTDPGNTIYF. As DNA, the CDR3 is TGTGCCAGTATGGGGACAGATCCTGGAAACACCATATATTTT.

This clone has a handful of counts. V and J are TRBV28 and TRBJ1-5; a possible D gene is TRBD1 (6 bases). This CDR3 has 15 amino acids. Trimming left V 1 base short and J 6 bases short, with 13 bases between. Germline V gives CDR1 MDHEN, CDR2 SYDVKM. The CDR3 nucleotides are TGTGCCAGCAGTTTATTGAGGGGGGAAGGTCAGCCCCAGCATTTT. Translated, it gives CASSLLRGEGQPQHF.

The chain links TRBV6-5 to TRBJ1-1; tentative D call: TRBD1 (5 bases). Trimming stripped 6 bases from V and 1 base from J, with 9 bases between. CDR3 length equals 13 residues. The germline V gene has CDR1 MNHEY and CDR2 SVGAGI. CDR3 nucleotides: TGTGCCAGCAGAGTGACAGCGAACACTGAAGCTTTCTTT. Protein: CASRVTANTEAFF.

The genes are TRBV7-9 and TRBJ1-5, with a tentative D call TRBD1 (5 bases). This CDR3 spans 18 amino acids. Trimming took 4 bases from V and 3 from J, leaving 22 bases between them. Germline-derived CDR1 and CDR2 are SEHNR and FQNEAQ (reference sequence). The CDR3 DNA sequence: TGTGCCAGCAGCTCTAATCAAGAACGGGGCCTACTCAATCAGCCCCAGCATTTT. Translating gives CASSSNQERGLLNQPQHF.

This chain connects TRBV7-9 to TRBJ1-6; TRBD1 aligns across 7 bases. The CDR3 spans 12 residues. The germline V gene encodes CDR1 SEHNR and CDR2 FQNEAQ (reference sequence). V gave up 4 bases and J gave up 11 bases; unmatched junction bases: 2. CDR3 residues: CASSWGQPPLHF. CDR3 nucleotide sequence: TGTGCCAGCAGCTGGGGACAGCCACCCCTCCACTTT.

This chain uses TRBV4-2 with TRBJ1-2; D not certain. This CDR3 region has 13 residues. V was shortened by 4 bases and J by 6 bases, with 12 bases between the two germline ends. The V gene's germline CDR1 is LGHNA and CDR2 YNFKEQ. As DNA, the CDR3 is TGTGCCAGCAGCCGTCGCGGGCCCGATGGCTACACCTTC. It specifies CASSRRGPDGYTF.

The chain is built from TRBV18 and TRBJ2-2; 10 nucleotides agree with TRBD1. This CDR3 spans 15 amino acids. Germline CDR1 and CDR2: KGHSH and LQKENI. Unmatched junction bases numbered 1, after V lost 3 bases and J lost 3 bases. The DNA of the CDR3 is TGTGCCAGCTCACCCGGACAGGGGGACACCGGGGAGCTGTTTTTT. Translation gives CASSPGQGDTGELFF.

V and J are TRBV7-9 and TRBJ2-3; D remains unclear. V gave up 4 bases and J gave up 0 bases, with 20 bases separating them. CDR1 SEHNR and CDR2 FQNEAQ come from the germline V gene (reference sequence). CDR3 size: 18 residues. The CDR3, as DNA: TGTGCCAGCAGCTCTACGACGGGTGGAGTGATTAGCACAGATACGCAGTATTTT. Its protein product is CASSSTTGGVISTDTQYF.